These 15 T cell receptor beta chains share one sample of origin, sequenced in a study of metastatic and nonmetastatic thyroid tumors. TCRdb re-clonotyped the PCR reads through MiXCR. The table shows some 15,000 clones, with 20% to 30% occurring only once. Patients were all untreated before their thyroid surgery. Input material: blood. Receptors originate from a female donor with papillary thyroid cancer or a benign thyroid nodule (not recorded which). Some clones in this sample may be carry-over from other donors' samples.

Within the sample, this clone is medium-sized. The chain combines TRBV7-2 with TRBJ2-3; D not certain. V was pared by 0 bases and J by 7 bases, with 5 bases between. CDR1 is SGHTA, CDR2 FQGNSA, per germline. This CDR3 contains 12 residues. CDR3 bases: TGTGCCAGCAGCTTAGCGGAGCATACGCAGTATTTT. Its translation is CASSLAEHTQYF. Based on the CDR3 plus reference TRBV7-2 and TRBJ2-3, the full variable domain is GAGVSQSPSNKVTEKGKDVELRCDPISGHTALYWYRQSLGQGLEFLIYFQGNSAPDKSGLPSDRFSAERTGGSVSTLTIQRTQQEDSAVYLCASSLAEHTQYFGPGTRLTVL.

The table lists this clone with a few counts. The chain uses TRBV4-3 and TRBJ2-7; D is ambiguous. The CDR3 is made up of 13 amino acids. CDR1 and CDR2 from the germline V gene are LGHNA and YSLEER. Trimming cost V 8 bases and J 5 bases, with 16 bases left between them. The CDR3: CASGPGPTNEQYF. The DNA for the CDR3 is TGCGCCAGCGGGCCGGGCCCTACCAACGAGCAGTACTTC.

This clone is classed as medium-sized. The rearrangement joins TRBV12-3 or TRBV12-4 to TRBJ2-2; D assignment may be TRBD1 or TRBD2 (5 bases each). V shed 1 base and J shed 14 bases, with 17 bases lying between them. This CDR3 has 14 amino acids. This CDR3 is CASSLGGVVAELFF. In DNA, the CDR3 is TGTGCCAGCAGTTTAGGAGGGGTGGTGGCGGAACTGTTTTTT.

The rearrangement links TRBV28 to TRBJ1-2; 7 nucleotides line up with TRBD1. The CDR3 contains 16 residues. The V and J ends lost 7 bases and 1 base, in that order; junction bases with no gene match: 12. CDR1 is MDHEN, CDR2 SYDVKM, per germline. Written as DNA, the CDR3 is TGTGCCAGCAAACGACAGGGTGTGTGGGTTAACTATGGCTACACCTTC. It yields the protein CASKRQGVWVNYGYTF.

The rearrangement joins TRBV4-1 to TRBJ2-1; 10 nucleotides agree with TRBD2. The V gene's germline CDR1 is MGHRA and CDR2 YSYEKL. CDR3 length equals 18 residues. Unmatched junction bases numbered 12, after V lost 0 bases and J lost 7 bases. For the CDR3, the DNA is TGCGCCAGCAGCCAAGATTTGAGCGGGAGGGCCGGAGATAATGAGCAGTTCTTC. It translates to CASSQDLSGRAGDNEQFF.

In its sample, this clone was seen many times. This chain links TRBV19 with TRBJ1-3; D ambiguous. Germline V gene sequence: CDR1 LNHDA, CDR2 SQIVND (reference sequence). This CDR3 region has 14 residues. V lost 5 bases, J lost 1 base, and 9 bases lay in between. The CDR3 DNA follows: TGTGCCAGTAGTCAATACAGATCTGGAAACACCATATATTTT. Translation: CASSQYRSGNTIYF.

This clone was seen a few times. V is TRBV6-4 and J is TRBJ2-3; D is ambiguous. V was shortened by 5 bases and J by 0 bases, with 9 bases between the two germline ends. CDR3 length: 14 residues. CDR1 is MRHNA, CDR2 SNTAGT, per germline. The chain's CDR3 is CASSSVPSTDTQYF. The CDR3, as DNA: TGTGCCAGCAGTTCCGTCCCTAGCACAGATACGCAGTATTTT.

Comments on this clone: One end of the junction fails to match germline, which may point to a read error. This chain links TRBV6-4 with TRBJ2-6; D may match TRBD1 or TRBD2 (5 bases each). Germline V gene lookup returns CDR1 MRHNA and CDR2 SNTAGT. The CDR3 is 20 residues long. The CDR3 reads CASRTLSGTPRRPGANVLTF. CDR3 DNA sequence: TGTGCCAGCAGGACCCTATCCGGGACCCCCCGGCGGCCTGGGGCAAACGTCCTGACTTTC.

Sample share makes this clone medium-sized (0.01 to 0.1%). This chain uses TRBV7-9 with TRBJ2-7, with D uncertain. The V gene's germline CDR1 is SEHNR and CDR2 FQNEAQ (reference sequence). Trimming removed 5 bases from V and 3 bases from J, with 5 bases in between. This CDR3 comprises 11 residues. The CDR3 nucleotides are TGTGCCAGCAGCAAAAGCTACGAGCAGTACTTC. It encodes CASSKSYEQYF.

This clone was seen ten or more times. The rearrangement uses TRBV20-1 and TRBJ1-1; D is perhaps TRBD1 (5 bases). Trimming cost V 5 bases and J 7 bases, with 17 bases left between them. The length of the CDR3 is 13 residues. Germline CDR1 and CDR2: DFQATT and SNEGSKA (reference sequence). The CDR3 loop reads CSAVPGFFSEAFF. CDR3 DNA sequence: TGCAGTGCTGTGCCAGGGTTCTTCAGTGAAGCTTTCTTT.

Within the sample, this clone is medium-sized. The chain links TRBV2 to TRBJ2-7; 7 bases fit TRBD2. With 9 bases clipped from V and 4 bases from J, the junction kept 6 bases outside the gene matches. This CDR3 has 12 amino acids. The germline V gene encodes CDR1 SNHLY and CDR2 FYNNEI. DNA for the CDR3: TGTGCCAGTGGGGGGGTCGGATACGAGCAGTACTTC. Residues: CASGGVGYEQYF.

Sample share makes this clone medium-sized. The CDR3 bases are TGTGCCAGCAATCTACAGGGGGGGGTTCGGCCCCAGCATTTT. Its protein product is CASNLQGGVRPQHF. The chain joins TRBV6-1 to TRBJ1-5; 8 bases are a match to TRBD1. V lost 7 bases to trimming and J lost 9 bases; unmatched junction nucleotides: 11. The germline V gene has CDR1 MNHNS and CDR2 SASEGT. The CDR3 runs 14 residues.

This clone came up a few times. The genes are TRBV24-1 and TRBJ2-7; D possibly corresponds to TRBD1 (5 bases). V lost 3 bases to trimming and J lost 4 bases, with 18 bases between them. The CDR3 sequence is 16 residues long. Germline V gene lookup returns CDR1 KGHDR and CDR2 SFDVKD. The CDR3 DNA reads TGTGCCACCAGTGATCCACAGACAGACCCCCCTTACGAGCAGTACTTC. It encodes CATSDPQTDPPYEQYF.

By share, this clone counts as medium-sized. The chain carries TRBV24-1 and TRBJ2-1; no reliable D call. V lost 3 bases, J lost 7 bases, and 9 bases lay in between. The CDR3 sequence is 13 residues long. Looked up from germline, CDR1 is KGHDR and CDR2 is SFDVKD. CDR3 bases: TGTGCCACCAGTGATCGTAGCTGGAATGAGCAGTTCTTC. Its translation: CATSDRSWNEQFF.

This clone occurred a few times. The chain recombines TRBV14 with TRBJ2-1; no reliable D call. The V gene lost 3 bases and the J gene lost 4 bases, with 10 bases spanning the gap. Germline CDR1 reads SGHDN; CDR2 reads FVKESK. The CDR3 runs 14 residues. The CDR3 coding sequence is TGTGCCAGCAGCCACCAAAAGGGTTACAATGAGCAGTTCTTC. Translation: CASSHQKGYNEQFF.